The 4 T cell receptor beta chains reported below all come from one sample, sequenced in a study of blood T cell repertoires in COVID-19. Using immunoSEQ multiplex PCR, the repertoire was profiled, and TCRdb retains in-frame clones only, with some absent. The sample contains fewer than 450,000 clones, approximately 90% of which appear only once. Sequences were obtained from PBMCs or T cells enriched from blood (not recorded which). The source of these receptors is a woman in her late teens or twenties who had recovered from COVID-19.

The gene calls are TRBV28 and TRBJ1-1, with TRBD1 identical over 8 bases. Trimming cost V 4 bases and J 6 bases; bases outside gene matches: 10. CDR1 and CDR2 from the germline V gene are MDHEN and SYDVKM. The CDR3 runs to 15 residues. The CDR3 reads CASSSRQGRYPEAFF. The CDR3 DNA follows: TGTGCCAGCAGTTCCCGACAGGGGAGGTACCCTGAAGCTTTCTTT.

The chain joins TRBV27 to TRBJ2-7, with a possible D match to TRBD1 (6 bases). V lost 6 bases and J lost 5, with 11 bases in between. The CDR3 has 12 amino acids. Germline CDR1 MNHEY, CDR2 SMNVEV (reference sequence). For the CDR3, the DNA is TGTGCCAGCAGCGGTGCAGGGGACGAGCAGTACTTC. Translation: CASSGAGDEQYF.

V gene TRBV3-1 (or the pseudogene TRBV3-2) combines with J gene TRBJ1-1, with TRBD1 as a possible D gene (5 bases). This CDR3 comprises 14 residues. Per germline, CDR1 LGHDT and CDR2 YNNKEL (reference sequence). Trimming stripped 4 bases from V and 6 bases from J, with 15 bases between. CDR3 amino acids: CASSPNRQSAEAFF. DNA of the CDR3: TGTGCCAGCAGCCCTAATAGACAGAGTGCTGAAGCTTTCTTT.

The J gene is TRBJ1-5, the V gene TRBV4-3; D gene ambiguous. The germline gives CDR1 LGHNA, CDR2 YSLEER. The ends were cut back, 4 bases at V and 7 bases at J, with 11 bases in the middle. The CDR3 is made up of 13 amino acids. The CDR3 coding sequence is TGCGCCAGCAGCCGGATGGGCGGGCAGCCCCAGCATTTT. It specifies CASSRMGGQPQHF.